This T cell receptor (beta chain) was profiled in a study of blood T cell repertoires in COVID-19. Study-wide background: Acute and convalescent COVID-19 specimens originated in the United States, Italy and Spain. In each case, the material was cDNA or gDNA derived from T cells, B-cell-depleted T cells, or PBMCs.

As for this clone: Other DNA variants within this sample encode the same CDR3.

Original analysis: Scientists estimated how many nucleated cells there were by amplifying reference gene primers. The assay was immunoSEQ multiplex PCR, and TCRdb's table has in-frame clones only and misses some. Clonal size and the V and J genes are those of that table, whereas D and trimming came from the DNA. The table shows roughly 150,000 clones, with roughly 91% occurring only once. This receptor was taken from a young man with acute or convalescent COVID-19. Sample: peripheral blood.

The CDR3 DNA sequence: TGCGCCAGCAGCTTAGAGACAGGGGGGAACTATGGCTACACCTTC. Its protein is CASSLETGGNYGYTF. The chain joins TRBV4-1 to TRBJ1-2; 9 bases match TRBD1. V shed 5 bases, J shed 2 bases, and the junction held 6 bases outside the gene matches. CDR3 length equals 15 residues. Germline lookup yields CDR1 MGHRA and CDR2 YSYEKL.